Listed below are T cell receptor beta chains from one sample, sequenced in a study of blood T cell repertoires in COVID-19. Produced via immunoSEQ multiplex PCR; TCRdb's table is partial and in-frame only. Among roughly 280,000 clones listed, approximately 91% were seen once. Sequencing input: peripheral blood. The receptors were gathered from a man between 45 and 60 years old with acute or convalescent COVID-19. Each CDR3 is given with its conserved first and last residue. Fields, in order: V gene, J gene, clone size, D gene, CDR3 protein, CDR3 DNA. D genes are given only for firm matches. Some rows have no size entry. The others give once, few or many, or a class for an expanded clone.

>TRBV24-1|TRBJ2-3|once|-
CATSDPYTQYF
TGTGCCACCAGTGATCCCTATACGCAGTATTTT
>TRBV10-1|TRBJ2-7|-|TRBD2
CASSRTSDGAYEQYF
TGCGCCAGCAGCCGAACTAGCGACGGAGCCTACGAGCAGTACTTC
>TRBV6-1|TRBJ2-7|once|-
CASSEAPPDSSYEQYF
TGTGCCAGCAGTGAAGCTCCGCCTGACAGCTCCTACGAGCAGTACTTC
>TRBV18|TRBJ1-3|-|TRBD1
CASSTGGPGNTIYF
TGTGCCAGCTCAACAGGGGGCCCTGGAAACACCATATATTTT
>TRBV5-4|TRBJ2-3|-|-
CASSFSRENTQYF
TGTGCCAGCAGCTTTTCCCGGGAGAATACGCAGTATTTT
>TRBV5-5|TRBJ1-2|-|-
CASSLADTANYGYTF
TGTGCCAGCAGCTTGGCCGATACAGCTAACTATGGCTACACCTTC
>TRBV19|TRBJ1-4|-|TRBD1
CASSIGFGTGQLFF
TGTGCCAGTAGTATAGGATTCGGGACAGGGCAACTGTTTTTT
>TRBV5-1|TRBJ2-5|-|TRBD2
CASSLGLAETQYF
TGCGCCAGCAGCTTGGGACTAGCAGAGACCCAGTACTTC
>TRBV9|TRBJ1-2|-|-
CASSVGGSNYGYTF
TGTGCCAGCAGCGTAGGAGGTTCTAACTATGGCTACACCTTC
>TRBV18|TRBJ1-5|once|TRBD1
CASSGDRETQPQHF
TGTGCCAGCTCGGGGGACAGGGAGACTCAGCCCCAGCATTTT
>TRBV2|TRBJ2-3|once|-
CASSVGGQRTDTQYF
TGTGCCAGCAGCGTGGGTGGACAACGCACAGATACGCAGTATTTT
>TRBV27|TRBJ1-5|many|-
CASSATDSNQPQHF
TGTGCCAGCAGTGCCACTGATAGCAATCAGCCCCAGCATTTT
>TRBV6-5|TRBJ2-4|-|-
CASSYSRFAKNIQYF
TGTGCCAGCAGTTATAGTCGGTTTGCCAAAAACATTCAGTACTTC
>TRBV10-3|TRBJ1-6|-|-
CASTGLNSPLHF
TGTGCCAGTACAGGGCTAAATTCACCCCTCCACTTT
>TRBV7-9|TRBJ2-2|-|-
CASSSLWGETNTGELFF
TGTGCCAGCAGCTCATTATGGGGGGAGACGAACACCGGGGAGCTGTTTTTT
>TRBV7-6|TRBJ2-7|once|TRBD1
CASSLASGQGVNEQYF
TGTGCCAGCAGCTTAGCATCGGGACAGGGGGTCAACGAGCAGTACTTC
>TRBV6-5|TRBJ2-6|-|-
CASSSMSGANVLTF
TGTGCCAGCAGTTCCATGTCTGGGGCCAACGTCCTGACTTTC
>TRBV4-2|TRBJ1-2|-|-
CASSQEFSGFPLGGYTF
TGTGCCAGCAGCCAAGAATTCTCAGGGTTCCCCTTGGGTGGCTACACCTTC
>TRBV6-1|TRBJ1-2|-|-
CASSATFGGRVGYGYTF
TGTGCCAGCAGTGCCACCTTTGGTGGGCGTGTGGGCTATGGCTACACCTTC
>TRBV4-2|TRBJ1-4|-|-
CASSQDRGRGEGNEKLFF
TGTGCCAGCAGCCAAGATCGGGGCAGGGGAGAGGGAAATGAAAAACTGTTTTTT
>TRBV12-3/TRBV12-4|TRBJ1-2|-|-
CASRGGVEGYTF
TGTGCCAGCAGGGGAGGGGTGGAAGGCTACACCTTC
>TRBV2|TRBJ1-2|-|TRBD1
CAGRQGAGGYTF
TGTGCCGGTAGACAGGGCGCCGGGGGCTACACCTTC
>TRBV6-5|TRBJ1-1|-|-
CASNKEGGLTEAFF
TGTGCCAGCAATAAAGAGGGGGGGCTCACTGAAGCTTTCTTT
>TRBV7-3|TRBJ1-6|few|-
CASSPGGNSPLHF
TGTGCCAGCAGCCCGGGGGGTAATTCACCCCTCCACTTT
>TRBV2|TRBJ1-6|-|-
CASRGGGPHLHF
TGTGCCAGCAGGGGCGGGGGGCCGCACCTCCACTTT
>TRBV4-1|TRBJ1-1|-|-
CASSQEPVNTEAFF
TGCGCCAGCAGCCAAGAGCCGGTTAACACTGAAGCTTTCTTT
>TRBV24-1|TRBJ2-3|-|TRBD2
CATSDFSAGEYTQYF
TGTGCCACCAGTGATTTTTCAGCGGGGGAGTATACGCAGTATTTT
>TRBV6-2/TRBV6-3|TRBJ1-5|-|-
CASSYGYRTSNQPQHF
TGTGCCAGCAGTTATGGGTACAGAACTAGCAATCAGCCCCAGCATTTT
>TRBV7-9|TRBJ1-2|-|-
CASDAGGGGYTF
TGTGCCAGCGATGCTGGGGGAGGTGGCTACACCTTC
>TRBV5-6|TRBJ1-2|-|-
CASSLNPAEDYGYTF
TGTGCCAGCAGCCTGAATCCTGCAGAGGACTATGGCTACACCTTC
>TRBV2|TRBJ2-5|-|-
CASSAQGLGGTQYF
TGTGCCAGCAGTGCGCAGGGTCTCGGGGGGACCCAGTACTTC
>TRBV6-6|TRBJ2-2|-|-
CASSSGTITGELFF
TGTGCCAGCAGTTCGGGGACAATAACCGGGGAGCTGTTTTTT
>TRBV6-1|TRBJ1-3|-|-
CASSESRGSAGNTIYF
TGTGCCAGCAGTGAATCACGGGGATCGGCTGGAAACACCATATATTTT
>TRBV15|TRBJ2-3|-|TRBD1
CATSRGARGSTDTQYF
TGTGCCACCAGCAGAGGGGCCAGGGGGAGCACAGATACGCAGTATTTT
>TRBV2|TRBJ2-7|-|-
CASFVTGYEQYF
TGTGCCAGCTTCGTTACAGGCTACGAGCAGTACTTC
>TRBV5-4|TRBJ1-1|-|-
CASRLDTEAFF
TGTGCCAGCAGGTTAGACACTGAAGCTTTCTTT
>TRBV5-1|TRBJ1-2|-|TRBD1
CASSNSQGADGYTF
TGCGCCAGCAGCAACTCCCAGGGGGCGGATGGCTACACCTTC
>TRBV10-3|TRBJ2-5|-|TRBD2
CAIRSERAGYQETQYF
TGTGCCATCAGGTCTGAGAGAGCGGGGTACCAAGAGACCCAGTACTTC
>TRBV30|TRBJ1-6|-|-
CAWSVLRGRASPLHF
TGTGCCTGGAGTGTACTAAGGGGCAGAGCTTCACCCCTCCACTTT
>TRBV5-4|TRBJ2-7|-|TRBD1
CATHRTGAFSYEQYF
TGTGCCACCCATAGAACAGGGGCATTTTCCTACGAGCAGTACTTC
>TRBV27|TRBJ2-1|-|TRBD2
CASSPSAGGLYNEQFF
TGTGCCAGCAGTCCTTCAGCGGGGGGCCTATACAATGAGCAGTTCTTC
>TRBV2|TRBJ2-2|-|-
CASSPRRGSNTGELFF
TGTGCCAGCAGCCCCCGCAGGGGCTCGAACACCGGGGAGCTGTTTTTT
>TRBV19|TRBJ2-2|-|TRBD1
CASSIEDRGVTGELFF
TGTGCCAGTAGTATAGAAGACAGGGGAGTCACCGGGGAGCTGTTTTTT
>TRBV24-1|TRBJ2-2|-|-
CATSPGNTGELFF
TGTGCCACCAGTCCGGGGAACACCGGGGAGCTGTTTTTT
>TRBV5-1|TRBJ2-5|-|-
CASSDRPGVETQYF
TGCGCCAGCAGCGACCGCCCCGGGGTGGAGACCCAGTACTTC
>TRBV5-1|TRBJ2-2|-|TRBD2
CASSFSGGADTGELFF
TGCGCCAGCAGCTTTAGCGGGGGGGCCGACACCGGGGAGCTGTTTTTT
>TRBV19|TRBJ1-6|-|TRBD1
CATTRDSVSPLHF
TGTGCCACCACCCGGGACAGTGTTTCACCCCTCCACTTT